This T cell receptor (beta chain) was identified in a study of cytomegalovirus exposure and HLA in healthy donors. A note on this clone: Its antigen remains unknown.

PCR primers comprised 60 Vbeta and 13 Jbeta primers. TCRdb's table, derived via immunoSEQ multiplex PCR, lists solely in-frame clones and lacks some. The sample lists 150,000 or so clones; around two thirds were seen once. Study findings and constraints: Highest at DRB1 and lowest at HLA-C, TCR association rates differed among HLA loci in a later analysis. According to a later analysis, donors in an Asian-associated ancestry cluster reportedly had fewer N-insertions than the approximately 720-donor mean.

The germline gives CDR1 LNHDA, CDR2 SQIVND (reference sequence). Trimming took 4 bases from V and 6 from J, leaving 16 bases between them. The CDR3 is 15 residues long. This clonotype originated in a man aged 25 to 40 in good health and CMV-seropositive. Sequenced sample: PBMCs. This chain uses TRBV19 with TRBJ2-1; weak D call: TRBD1 (5 bases). Here the CDR3 DNA reads TGTGCCAGTAGTAACCGCAACCGACAGCTCAATGAGCAGTTCTTC. Protein product: CASSNRNRQLNEQFF. The entire variable domain, with the rest obtained from reference TRBV19 and TRBJ2-1, is as follows: DGGITQSPKYLFRKEGQNVTLSCEQNLNHDAMYWYRQDPGQGLRLIYYSQIVNDFQKGDIAEGYSVSREKKESFPLTVTSAQKNPTAFYLCASSNRNRQLNEQFFGPGTRLTVL.